This T cell receptor beta chain was sequenced for a study of brain T cells in children with intractable seizures. Study-level points and caveats: Pre-surgery blood may have been undersampled, hiding some clones. HCMV serostatus was not known, and viral specificity came from CDR3 similarity only.

This clone was counted only a few times. The antigen remains unidentified. Germline assignment: CDR1 SQVTM and CDR2 ANQGSEA. V lost 6 bases and J lost 4, with 12 bases in between. This CDR3 has 12 amino acids. Time point noted: blood from clinic visit 5 months post-surgery; TSC patient then seizure free. Surgery cases with the highest brain T cell transcript signatures were chosen for sequencing. Before surgery, patients took at least one anti-epileptic drug. Profiling relied on immunoSEQ multiplex PCR, and the TCRdb table lists in-frame clones only, not all of them. This repertoire shows about 350,000 clones, over 85% found once; its top ten account for roughly 5.7%.

Sequenced here: peripheral blood, sampled roughly 5 months after surgery. The chain combines TRBV29-1 with TRBJ1-2, with D perhaps TRBD1 (5 bases). The sequence was obtained from a boy under two years old with tuberous sclerosis and intractable seizures. The CDR3 sequence is CSVSQGGYGYTF. CDR3 bases: TGCAGCGTGTCCCAGGGTGGCTATGGCTACACCTTC.